This section outlines one T cell receptor beta chain sequence together with its context. The antigen remains undetermined. Germline loops: CDR1 SGHRS, CDR2 YFSETQ. This CDR3 region has 12 residues. Deletions cut 4 bases from V and 10 bases from J, with 12 bases between. Clones were read by immunoSEQ multiplex PCR, and TCRdb kept only the in-frame ones, dropping some. The table records around 22,000 clones, approximately 89% of them present only once. This sample stems from a study of T cells in localized non-small cell lung cancer. The study, taken as a whole, reports: Sequencing was restricted to one tumor region; therefore, heterogeneity remains possible. Longer overall survival was associated with a higher density of T cells in the blood.

The sequence was collected from a woman between 40 and 69 years old with stage III lung adenocarcinoma. The V gene is TRBV5-1, the J gene TRBJ2-1; D gene uncertain. The sequencing used peripheral blood mononuclear cells, collected before any cancer treatment. The CDR3 nucleotides are TGCGCCAGCAGCCCTACCACTATCGAGCAGTTCTTC. Amino acids: CASSPTTIEQFF.